This T cell receptor beta chain stems from a study of T cells in Graves' hyperthyroidism and ophthalmopathy. Turning to the study itself: Any treatment followed the collection of peripheral blood at initial diagnosis. The study's findings and limits: Progression to ophthalmopathy was predicted a median of 6.5 months early.

Those with hyperthyroidism were 18 to 65 years old, newly diagnosed, and ill for under 2 months. Patients were excluded for uncontrolled infection, other autoimmune disease, pregnancy or lactation. This clonotype was seen a few times. Its target is not known. Amplified TCR beta CDR3 regions derived from RNA transcripts. Initially, a first-round RT-PCR of the TCR CDR3 employed the HTBI primer set. TCRdb analysed the multiplex PCR reads with MiXCR anew, one entry per CDR3 protein. The sample yields approximately 590,000 distinct CDR3 sequences, about a sixth seen once. CDR1 is MGHRA, CDR2 YSYEKL, per germline. Germline trimming cut 4 bases from V and 6 bases from J; bases unmatched to any gene: 7. The CDR3 runs to 16 residues.

V gene TRBV4-1 combines with J gene TRBJ2-2; TRBD2 matches at 11 bases. The clonotype was recovered from a woman in her twenties or thirties with Graves' hyperthyroidism. The sequencing input was blood. CDR3 sequence reads: CASSRTSGSISGELFF. The CDR3 DNA sequence: TGCGCCAGCAGCCGAACTAGCGGGAGTATCTCCGGGGAGCTGTTTTTT.